This paragraph covers one T cell receptor beta chain sequence. Antigen: not known. This record comes from a study of OX40 agonist ivuxolimab in advanced cancers. The wider study: Across the patients, intravenous ivuxolimab was delivered every 2 weeks at 0.01 to 10 mg/kg. Findings and caveats of the study: Partial responders at 0.1-3.0 mg/kg showed near-lowest clonal expansion. At 0.1 to 3.0 mg/kg and by week 6, CD4+ and CD8+ T cells in the blood had expanded clonally.

Here immunoSEQ multiplex PCR was the method, and the copy in TCRdb shows in-frame clones only, minus some. This table has tens of thousands of clones, 90% appearing once. Sampled blood was obtained at baseline, cycle 4 day 1, and cycle 7 day 1. The CDR3 is 16 amino acids. Trimming cost V 1 base and J 0 bases; bases outside gene matches: 2. The germline V gene encodes CDR1 LNHDA and CDR2 SQIVND (reference sequence). This TCR came from an adult with an advanced solid tumor such as melanoma, head and neck, liver or kidney cancer. The source was CD4+ or CD8+ T cells sorted from blood, collected in a trial of the OX40 agonist ivuxolimab. The V call is TRBV19, the J call TRBJ2-2; 7 bases fit TRBD2. CDR3 in DNA: TGTGCCAGTAGTATAGTAGCGGGTGCGAACACCGGGGAGCTGTTTTTT. As protein: CASSIVAGANTGELFF.